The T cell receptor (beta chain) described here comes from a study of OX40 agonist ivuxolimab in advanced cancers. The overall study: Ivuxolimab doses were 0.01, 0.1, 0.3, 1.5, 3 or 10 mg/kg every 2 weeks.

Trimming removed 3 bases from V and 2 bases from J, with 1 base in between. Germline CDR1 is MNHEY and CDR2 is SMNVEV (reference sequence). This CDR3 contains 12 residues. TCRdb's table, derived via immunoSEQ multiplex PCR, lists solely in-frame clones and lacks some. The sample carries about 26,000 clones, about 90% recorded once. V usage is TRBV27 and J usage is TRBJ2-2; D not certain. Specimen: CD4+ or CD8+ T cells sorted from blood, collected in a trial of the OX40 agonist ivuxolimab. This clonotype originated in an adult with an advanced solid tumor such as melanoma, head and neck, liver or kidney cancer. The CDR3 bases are TGTGCCAGCAGTTTTAACACCGGGGAGCTGTTTTTT. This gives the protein CASSFNTGELFF.